This T cell receptor (beta chain) appears in the sequencing data of a study of OX40 agonist ivuxolimab in advanced cancers. Study details: All patients had ivuxolimab intravenously every 2 weeks at 0.01 to 10 mg/kg.

Clones were sequenced by immunoSEQ multiplex PCR, and TCRdb holds only the in-frame ones, with some missing. This sample yields over 55,000 clones, of which roughly 80% are seen a single time; around 2.4% belongs to the top ten. With V trimmed by 2 bases and J by 9 bases, 7 bases remained unmatched. Germline CDR1 and CDR2: MGHRA and YSYEKL. This CDR3 has 16 amino acids. The specimen comprised CD4+ or CD8+ T cells sorted from blood, sampled in a trial of the OX40 agonist ivuxolimab. J is TRBJ2-1 and V is TRBV4-1; 13 bases fit TRBD2. The sequence derives from an adult with an advanced solid tumor such as melanoma, head and neck, liver or kidney cancer. This chain's CDR3 is CASSQWGLAGTGEQFF. The CDR3 bases are TGCGCCAGCAGCCAATGGGGACTAGCGGGGACCGGTGAGCAGTTCTTC.